Following are 7 T cell receptor beta chains from one sample sequenced in a study of follicular helper T cells after annual influenza vaccination. Sample time point: 2014-2015 season, pre-vaccination. The protocol was immunoSEQ multiplex PCR, while the TCRdb copy is restricted to in-frame clones and leaves out a portion. The sample has 10,000 to 15,000 clones; roughly three quarters are singletons. Sequencing used CXCR5- memory CD4+ T cells sorted from blood, obtained on the day of influenza vaccination. These receptors all stem from an adult who received the influenza vaccine.

V is TRBV6-1 and J is TRBJ1-6, with a possible D match to TRBD1 (6 bases). The CDR3 has 15 amino acids. Between the trimmed V and J ends, which lost 5 bases and 6 bases, there was a span of 14 bases. Looked up from germline, CDR1 is MNHNS and CDR2 is SASEGT. Written as DNA, the CDR3 is TGTGCCAGCAGTTCCCAGACAGGAGGTAATTCACCCCTCCACTTT. Encoded protein: CASSSQTGGNSPLHF.

The sample holds a few counts of this clone. The genes are TRBV4-2 and TRBJ1-3; a weak D match, TRBD1 (5 bases). V was pared by 0 bases and J by 8 bases, with 8 bases between. This CDR3 contains 13 residues. The germline gives CDR1 LGHNA, CDR2 YNFKEQ. In DNA, the CDR3 is TGTGCCAGCAGCCAAGATCGGGGGGACACCATATATTTT. This sequence encodes CASSQDRGDTIYF.

This chain uses TRBV5-1 with TRBJ2-5; D tentatively reads TRBD1 or TRBD2 (6 bases each). V was clipped by 6 bases and J by 5 bases, with 17 bases between them. Germline CDR1 and CDR2: SGHRS and YFSETQ. CDR3 length: 14 amino acids. CDR3 coding DNA: TGCGCCAGCACCCGGGATGGGGGGCAGGAGACCCAGTACTTC. This sequence encodes CASTRDGGQETQYF.

The rearrangement joins TRBV10-3 to TRBJ2-7; 8 bases line up with TRBD2. The CDR3 covers 13 residues. The germline V gene encodes CDR1 ENHRY and CDR2 SYGVKD. V lost 10 bases to trimming and J lost 2 bases; unmatched junction nucleotides: 7. DNA of the CDR3: TGTGCCACCCGTAGCGGGGAGACCTACGAGCAGTACTTC. Protein: CATRSGETYEQYF.

CDR3 sequence: CATRTELVEAFF. DNA for the CDR3: TGTGCCACTCGGACAGAGCTAGTTGAAGCTTTCTTT. The rearrangement joins TRBV6-5 to TRBJ1-1; a weak D match, TRBD1 (6 bases). With 10 bases removed from V and 7 bases from J, the gap between germline ends came to 16 bases. Germline assignment: CDR1 MNHEY and CDR2 SVGAGI. The CDR3 is made up of 12 amino acids.

V usage is TRBV21-1 and J usage is TRBJ2-1; the DNA was not compared with TRBD1, the D call given in the table. TRBV21-1 is described as a pseudogene. This CDR3 comprises 15 residues. The DNA of the CDR3 is TGTGCCAGCAGCAAAGCTCGAGGGGGTAGGGATGAGCAGTTCTTC. Its protein is CASSKARGGRDEQFF.

The chain links TRBV5-1 to TRBJ1-2, with 8 bases identical to TRBD1. V was pared by 4 bases and J by 5 bases, with 4 bases of the junction left unmatched. CDR3 size: 13 residues. CDR1 SGHRS and CDR2 YFSETQ come from the germline V gene. CDR3 sequence: CASSAGGGYGYTF. CDR3 nucleotides: TGCGCCAGCAGCGCAGGGGGCGGGTATGGCTACACCTTC.